This TCR beta chain was captured in a study of cytomegalovirus exposure and HLA in healthy donors (dated by TCRdb to between 2016 and 2019). About the full investigation: An earlier analysis of approximately 600 of the donors reported 250 to 350 Gb of sequence data and roughly 100 million unique TCR beta sequences from roughly 200 million T cells. Of the 398 genotyped donors, 65% to 90% were placed in the genetic ancestry cluster associated with self-reported Caucasian donors. The later analysis used no new phenotypic data to find candidate immune exposures, relying instead on TCR beta sequences and their occurrence across donors. Typing coverage differed by locus: A, B, C, DRB1 and DQB1 were typed in roughly 620-630 donors, DQA1 in approximately 520, DPA1 in some 570, and DPB1 in roughly 450. High-throughput TCR immunosequencing, statistical association of individual TCRs with disease status, and machine learning were combined to predict cytomegalovirus infection status. An earlier analysis of about 600 of the donors used high-throughput TCR beta sequencing to judge whether each TCR beta V gene segment behaved as functional or pseudogenic. An early release that covered some 640 HLA-typed donors contained approximately 300 gigabases of sequencing data and roughly 84 million unique TCR sequences. The study aimed to test whether cataloging public T cell receptors could reveal signatures of past pathogen exposure. Across 300 to 500 genotyped donors of the cohort, an average of about 220,000 unique TCR beta nucleotide sequences per donor were sequenced, and approximately 19% of those sequences were non-productive. All discovery cohort repertoires had been generated using a single sequencing platform. Both class I and class II loci were covered by HLA typing, at four-digit resolution. The T cell repertoires of 550 to 850 subjects were profiled by immunosequencing and related to cytomegalovirus serostatus. A later genetic analysis took genome-wide SNP genotypes for about 55% of the roughly 700 donors and used that subset as a discovery cohort. Besides the first cohort of approximately 670 subjects, a separate validation cohort made up of 120 different subjects was used. Donor age, sex, ethnicity and CMV serostatus were compiled together with the repertoire data. In a later analysis, previously published TCR beta repertoires from several hundred donors were re-analyzed and high-resolution HLA genotyping was added so that TCR occurrence patterns could be studied. Because of strong linkage in the cohort, five DR-DQ haplotypes were treated as single units for association and clustering.

Receptor amplification or capture employed the immunoSEQ multiplex PCR assay. The multiplex PCR relied on a mix of 60 forward primers for TCR Vbeta segments and 13 reverse primers for TCR Jbeta segments. A multiplex PCR assay on genomic DNA amplified the CDR3 region of rearranged TCR beta genes. The amplified TCR beta libraries were sequenced on the Illumina HiSeq System as 87-base-pair reads. The original pipeline was this. A later analysis tallied some 79 million unique TCR beta chains across the 600 to 700 repertoires, and 10 million to 11 million of those chains were shared by two or more donors. To remove PCR and sequencing errors, raw reads were error-corrected and collapsed into unique sequences using a nearest-neighbor algorithm that merged closely related sequences. V, D and J gene segments were assigned by aligning CDR3 sequences to IMGT reference sequences. Each retained sequence needed at least a six-nucleotide match to both a V gene segment and a J gene segment. Rearrangements were called productive when the CDR3 lacked stop codons and stayed in frame with V and J; all others were non-productive. CDR3 was defined according to IMGT convention as the region running from the second conserved V-encoded cysteine to the conserved J-encoded phenylalanine. In an earlier analysis of 550 to 650 of the donors, sequences lacking an unambiguous match to a single V gene segment were excluded. In an earlier analysis of approximately 610 of the donors, V segments were called functional above 56.7% productive rearrangements and were called segregating when the between-donor standard deviation exceeded 5%. A statistical classification framework was built for diagnosing cytomegalovirus status from the catalog of TCR beta chain sequences. In a later analysis, TCR nucleotide sequences were compared against IMGT/GENE-DB human TR gene sequences so that V and J genes could be assigned. Using the TCRdist pipeline, a later analysis assigned CDR3 sequences along with most-parsimonious VDJ recombination scenarios. In a later analysis, every TCR beta chain was defined by the combination of its CDR3 amino acid sequence and its V-gene family, and reads without a unique V-gene family were dropped. As a way to deal with suspected cross-contamination and a sequencing artifact, a later analysis dropped roughly 600 nucleotide sequences that were highly shared and had low generation probability. A later analysis calculated a clonal expansion index for each public chain from normalized within-repertoire ranks of inferred template counts. A later analysis computed generation probabilities with a VDJ recombination model fitted to out-of-frame rearrangements, and checked the results against IGoR. In a later analysis, TCR-TCR, TCR-HLA and TCR-CMV co-occurrence was scored with hypergeometric tests, and a repertoire-size bias correction was applied to TCR pairs. False discovery rates were estimated in a later analysis by permuting HLA or CMV assignments 20 times. A later analysis grouped co-occurring TCRs with DBSCAN, adding TCRdist sequence similarity when clustering within HLA-allele-positive subsets. For co-occurrence clustering, repertoires with fewer than 30,000 or more than 120,000 public chains were excluded, along with roughly 5 repertoires with anomalous nucleotide sharing. Held by TCRdb, this immuneACCESS table contains in-frame sequences only and omits some clones. Under half of the omission traces to an unresolved V gene where checked; the cause of the rest is unknown. V, J and clone size are those of that table, while D and trimming were read from the DNA. The table for this sample lists around 64,000 clones; 70% to 90% of them were counted only once. Together, the top ten hold roughly 2% of the sample.

V is cut by 4 bases and J by 0 bases, and the space between the germline ends is 7 bases. The CDR1 and CDR2 encoded by the germline V gene are SGHTA and FQGTGA. Counted from cysteine to phenylalanine, this CDR3 has 15 amino acids. The retained sequence is limited to the CDR3, 45 bases, with the frame set at the first base. What the work shows at the level of the full study, not this receptor alone: The presence/absence analyses assumed that sequencing depth was roughly uniform across donors, and that assumption may not be true. In a later analysis, several top co-occurrence clusters were reported to appear linked to parvovirus B19, influenza, CMV and Epstein-Barr virus. A few of the identified cytomegalovirus-associated TCR beta chains were confirmed in vitro to be specific for cytomegalovirus antigens. A cluster of highly shared sequence variants was judged likely to be a technical artifact of the sequencing pipeline. In a later analysis, TCR association rates were found to vary across HLA loci, with the most associated TCRs seen for DRB1 alleles and the fewest for HLA-C alleles. A later analysis associated about 16,000 TCR beta sequences with specific HLA alleles at a false discovery rate of 0.05. According to a later genetic analysis, donors in an Asian-associated ancestry cluster had fewer N-insertions in productive TCRs than the approximately 690-donor mean. A later analysis found that HLA-associated TCR beta chains were more clonally expanded and had lower generation probabilities than equally common non-associated chains. In the study, approximately 150 TCR beta chains were listed as associated with cytomegalovirus. A further reported finding was that TCR beta sequences accurately predicted the HLA-A and HLA-B alleles for most subjects in the first cohort. Linkage disequilibrium might explain the correlated functional status among segregating V segments, but an unknown experimental factor could not be excluded. A later analysis found that most CMV-associated TCR beta chains appeared HLA-restricted, with HLA associations seemingly driven largely by CMV exposure. In both the original and validation cohorts, the classifier was reported to diagnose cytomegalovirus status with high specificity and sensitivity. Strong co-occurrence of HLA alleles, especially DR and DQ, made assigning TCR associations to individual alleles difficult. An association between a missense DCLRE1C variant and V-gene and J-gene trimming of TCR beta chains was found in a later genetic analysis and replicated in an independent cohort. Broadly in line with IMGT annotations, most TCR beta V segments showed up in productive rearrangements about 87% or about 30% of the time in an earlier analysis of some 590 of the donors. The 87-base-pair reads could not distinguish some IMGT-functional V segments, including TRBV6-2 and TRBV6-3, so those segments were excluded. For the cohort, immune exposure information was limited to CMV serostatus. In this cohort, only TCR beta chains were sequenced, and detectable features were limited by the absence of alpha or paired-chain data. Because counts were too low, about 15 rarely observed V segments, including chromosome 9 orphons, were left out of the earlier analysis of 587 of the donors. Because HLA typing was missing for some donors at each locus, association tests included only the typed subset. The authors suggested that the approach could potentially be generalized to other disease states and immunological phenotypes. While some public TCRs were present in many individuals, most TCR sequences turned up only very rarely across donors.

In the case of this clone: What this receptor recognizes is not known. One base away there is no much larger clone; base qualities are not given.

The cohort comprised 666 healthy bone marrow donors. At the time of sampling, every cohort member was nominally healthy, though immune exposures that went unrecorded were likely present. The donor tested CMV seronegative, placing the donor among the 300 to 450 seronegative members of the cohort. Every donor gave a peripheral blood sample, and the peripheral blood mononuclear cells from that sample were used for TCR beta sequencing. Genomic DNA extraction from the blood cell samples was performed with the Qiagen DNeasy Blood Extraction Kit. In this chain, TRBV7-3 is recombined with TRBJ2-6; TRBD1 is a possible D gene, resting on 6 matching bases. The sample taken for sequencing was PBMCs. This receptor was taken from a woman in her twenties or thirties in good health and CMV-seronegative. The CDR3 corresponds to CASSSDSSGANVLTF. The DNA sequence is as follows: TGTGCCAGCAGCTCGGACAGCTCTGGGGCCAACGTCCTGACTTTC. Where the CDR3 stops, the reference TRBV7-3 and TRBJ2-6 genes take over; the full variable domain is GAGVSQTPSNKVTEKGKYVELRCDPISGHTALYWYRQSLGQGPEFLIYFQGTGAADDSGLPNDRFFAVRPEGSVSTLKIQRTERGDSAVYLCASSSDSSGANVLTFGAGSRLTVL.